Described below is a single T cell receptor (beta chain) sequence and its context. These data originate in a study of T cell responses to AZD1222 COVID-19 vaccine. The method was immunoSEQ multiplex PCR; TCRdb's version includes in-frame clones alone and lacks a portion of them. The sample shows around 58,000 clones, around 80% of them seen only once. The source was peripheral blood, collected on day 0 of AZD1222 vaccination. The sequence derives from an adult in good health.

CDR3 nucleotide sequence: TGTGCCAGCAGCGTGGCTAGCGCCGGCGGAGCTTTTGTCGGGGAGCTGTTTTTT. Translated, it gives CASSVASAGGAFVGELFF. V usage is TRBV9 and J usage is TRBJ2-2, with a weak D call TRBD2 (6 bases). The V gene's germline CDR1 is SGDLS and CDR2 YYNGEE. V shed 2 bases and J shed 7 bases, with 24 bases lying between them. This CDR3 region has 18 residues.